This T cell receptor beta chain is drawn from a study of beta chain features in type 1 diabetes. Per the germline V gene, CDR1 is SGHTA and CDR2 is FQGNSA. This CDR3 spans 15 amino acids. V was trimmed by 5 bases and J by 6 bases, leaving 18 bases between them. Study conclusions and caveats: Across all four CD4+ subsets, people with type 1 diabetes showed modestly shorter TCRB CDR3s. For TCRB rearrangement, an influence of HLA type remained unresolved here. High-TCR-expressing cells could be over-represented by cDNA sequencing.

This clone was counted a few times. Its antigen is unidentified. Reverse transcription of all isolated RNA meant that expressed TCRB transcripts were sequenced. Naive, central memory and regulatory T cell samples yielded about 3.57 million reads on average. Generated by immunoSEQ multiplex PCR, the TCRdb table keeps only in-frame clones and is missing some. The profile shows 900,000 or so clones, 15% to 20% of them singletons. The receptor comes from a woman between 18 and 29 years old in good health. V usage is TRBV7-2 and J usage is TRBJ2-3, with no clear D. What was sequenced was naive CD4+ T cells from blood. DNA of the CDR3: TGTGCCAGCAGCACCCCCCTAGGTGGTGGGGATACGCAGTATTTT. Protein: CASSTPLGGGDTQYF.